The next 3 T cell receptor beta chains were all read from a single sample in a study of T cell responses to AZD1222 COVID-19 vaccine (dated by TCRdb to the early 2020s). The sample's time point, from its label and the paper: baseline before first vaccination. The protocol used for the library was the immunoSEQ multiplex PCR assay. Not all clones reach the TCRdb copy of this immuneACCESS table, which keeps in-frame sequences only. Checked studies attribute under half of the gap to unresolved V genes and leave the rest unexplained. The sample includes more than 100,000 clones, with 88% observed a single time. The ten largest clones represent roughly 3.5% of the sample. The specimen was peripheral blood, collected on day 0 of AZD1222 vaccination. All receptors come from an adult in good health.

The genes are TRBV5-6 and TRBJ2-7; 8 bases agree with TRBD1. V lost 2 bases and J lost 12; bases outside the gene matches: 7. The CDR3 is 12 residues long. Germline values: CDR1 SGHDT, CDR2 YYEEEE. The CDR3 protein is CASSFQGARAYF. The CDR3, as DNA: TGTGCCAGCAGCTTCCAGGGGGCGCGGGCGTACTTC.

CDR3 nucleotide sequence: TGTGCCAGCAGCCCGGGGAGGGCCGGAAGTTCTGAAGCTTTCTTT. It yields the protein CASSPGRAGSSEAFF. The V call is TRBV7-2, the J call TRBJ1-1; D is ambiguous. Germline V lookup: CDR1 SGHTA, CDR2 FQGNSA. V was shortened by 5 bases and J by 6 bases, with 19 bases between the two germline ends. The CDR3 has 15 amino acids.

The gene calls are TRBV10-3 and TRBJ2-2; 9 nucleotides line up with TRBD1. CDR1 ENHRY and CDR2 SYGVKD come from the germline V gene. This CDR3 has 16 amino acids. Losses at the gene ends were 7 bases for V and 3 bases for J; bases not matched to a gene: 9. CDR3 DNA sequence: TGTGCCATCAAACCGGGACAGGGTCGGGACACCGGGGAGCTGTTTTTT. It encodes CAIKPGQGRDTGELFF.